These T cell receptor beta chains were read from a single sample in a study of shared clonotypes between healthy human individuals. Profiling relied on immunoSEQ multiplex PCR, and the TCRdb table lists in-frame clones only, not all of them. This repertoire shows 650,000 to 800,000 clones, roughly two thirds found once; its top ten account for around 1.8%. The sample taken for sequencing was memory CD4+ T cells sorted from blood. The source of these receptors is a woman in her twenties or thirties in good health. Both conserved end residues are part of each CDR3. Fields, in order: CDR3 protein, CDR3 DNA, V gene, clone size, J gene, D gene. A D gene is named only where the DNA matches it firmly. Clone size, where shown, is once, few, many, or a class for clones that have expanded.

CDR3 protein: CASSFRGKLFF
CDR3 DNA: TGTGCCAGCAGTTTCAGAGGAAAACTGTTTTTT
V gene: TRBV28
clone size: -
J gene: TRBJ1-4
D gene: -

CDR3 protein: CASSEMGDGGEQYF
CDR3 DNA: TGTGCCAGCAGTGAAATGGGCGATGGGGGCGAGCAGTACTTC
V gene: TRBV6-1
clone size: -
J gene: TRBJ2-7
D gene: -

CDR3 protein: CASKGASNQPQHF
CDR3 DNA: TGTGCCAGCAAGGGGGCGAGCAATCAGCCCCAGCATTTT
V gene: TRBV28
clone size: once
J gene: TRBJ1-5
D gene: TRBD1

CDR3 protein: CASSQAGQANYGYTF
CDR3 DNA: TGTGCCAGCAGCCAAGCGGGACAGGCTAACTATGGCTACACCTTC
V gene: TRBV4-2
clone size: many
J gene: TRBJ1-2
D gene: TRBD1

CDR3 protein: CASRGKGGGGENTEAFF
CDR3 DNA: TGTGCCAGCAGGGGCAAGGGTGGAGGGGGCGAAAACACTGAAGCTTTCTTT
V gene: TRBV7-2
clone size: -
J gene: TRBJ1-1
D gene: TRBD1

CDR3 protein: CSVRQDSGANVLTF
CDR3 DNA: TGCAGCGTTAGACAGGACTCTGGGGCCAACGTCCTGACTTTC
V gene: TRBV29-1
clone size: -
J gene: TRBJ2-6
D gene: -

CDR3 protein: CASSFGGGELFF
CDR3 DNA: TGCGCCAGCAGCTTCGGGGGCGGGGAGCTGTTTTTT
V gene: TRBV5-1
clone size: -
J gene: TRBJ2-2
D gene: -

CDR3 protein: CASSRDSSRTGELFF
CDR3 DNA: TGTGCCAGCAGTCGGGACTCAAGCCGCACCGGGGAGCTGTTTTTT
V gene: TRBV27
clone size: few
J gene: TRBJ2-2
D gene: -

CDR3 protein: CASSERGLNYGYTF
CDR3 DNA: TGCGCCAGCAGTGAGAGGGGACTAAACTATGGCTACACCTTC
V gene: TRBV10-1
clone size: -
J gene: TRBJ1-2
D gene: -

CDR3 protein: CASSLRTEFFGGYTF
CDR3 DNA: TGTGCCAGCAGCTTAAGGACGGAGTTCTTCGGTGGCTACACCTTC
V gene: TRBV7-9
clone size: -
J gene: TRBJ1-2
D gene: -

CDR3 protein: CASSQGGRGRTGELFF
CDR3 DNA: TGCGCCAGCAGCCAAGGGGGCAGGGGGCGCACCGGGGAGCTGTTTTTT
V gene: TRBV4-1
clone size: -
J gene: TRBJ2-2
D gene: TRBD1

CDR3 protein: CASSSGLAGGSDTQYF
CDR3 DNA: TGTGCCAGCAGTAGCGGACTAGCGGGAGGGTCAGATACGCAGTATTTT
V gene: TRBV28
clone size: -
J gene: TRBJ2-3
D gene: TRBD2

CDR3 protein: CASSLTHSNTEAFF
CDR3 DNA: TGTGCCAGCAGCTTAACCCACTCAAACACTGAAGCTTTCTTT
V gene: TRBV7-3
clone size: -
J gene: TRBJ1-1
D gene: -

CDR3 protein: CASSIVGALNTEAFF
CDR3 DNA: TGTGCCAGTAGTATAGTTGGCGCATTGAACACTGAAGCTTTCTTT
V gene: TRBV19
clone size: -
J gene: TRBJ1-1
D gene: -

CDR3 protein: CASRIGAGYQETQYF
CDR3 DNA: TGTGCCAGCCGTATTGGGGCGGGGTACCAAGAGACCCAGTACTTC
V gene: TRBV2
clone size: few
J gene: TRBJ2-5
D gene: -

CDR3 protein: CASSPRTGSGNTIYF
CDR3 DNA: TGTGCCAGCAGTCCCCGGACAGGGTCTGGAAACACCATATATTTT
V gene: TRBV28
clone size: few
J gene: TRBJ1-3
D gene: TRBD1

CDR3 protein: CAIRRTSGGSNTGELFF
CDR3 DNA: TGTGCCATCAGGAGGACTAGCGGGGGATCGAACACCGGGGAGCTGTTTTTT
V gene: TRBV10-3
clone size: once
J gene: TRBJ2-2
D gene: TRBD2

CDR3 protein: CASSGPKPQHF
CDR3 DNA: TGTGCCAGCAGTGGCCCCAAGCCCCAGCATTTT
V gene: TRBV28
clone size: -
J gene: TRBJ1-5
D gene: -

CDR3 protein: CASRSTVGAGNTIYF
CDR3 DNA: TGCGCCAGCCGCTCGACAGTCGGCGCTGGAAACACCATATATTTT
V gene: TRBV5-1
clone size: -
J gene: TRBJ1-3
D gene: -

CDR3 protein: CASSSSGGYNEQFF
CDR3 DNA: TGTGCCAGCAGCTCTAGCGGGGGTTACAATGAGCAGTTCTTC
V gene: TRBV7-6
clone size: -
J gene: TRBJ2-1
D gene: TRBD2

CDR3 protein: CATSRDGVYGYTF
CDR3 DNA: TGTGCCACCAGCAGAGATGGTGTCTATGGCTACACCTTC
V gene: TRBV15
clone size: -
J gene: TRBJ1-2
D gene: -

CDR3 protein: CASRPHSGMPNEKLFF
CDR3 DNA: TGTGCCAGCAGACCCCACTCAGGGATGCCTAATGAAAAACTGTTTTTT
V gene: TRBV25-1
clone size: -
J gene: TRBJ1-4
D gene: -

CDR3 protein: CASSRLDSNYEQYF
CDR3 DNA: TGTGCCAGCAGCCGATTGGACTCAAACTACGAGCAGTACTTC
V gene: TRBV5-6
clone size: -
J gene: TRBJ2-7
D gene: -

CDR3 protein: CASESTSTDTQYF
CDR3 DNA: TGTGCCAGCGAGAGTACTAGCACAGATACGCAGTATTTT
V gene: TRBV28
clone size: -
J gene: TRBJ2-3
D gene: -

CDR3 protein: CASSPGTGDREQYF
CDR3 DNA: TGTGCCAGCAGCCCCGGGACAGGGGATCGCGAGCAGTACTTC
V gene: TRBV11-2
clone size: -
J gene: TRBJ2-7
D gene: TRBD1

CDR3 protein: CASSQDPIQGNTIYF
CDR3 DNA: TGCGCCAGCAGCCAAGATCCCATACAGGGAAACACCATATATTTT
V gene: TRBV4-1
clone size: -
J gene: TRBJ1-3
D gene: -

CDR3 protein: CASSWGLENEQFF
CDR3 DNA: TGTGCCAGCAGCTGGGGTCTCGAGAATGAGCAGTTCTTC
V gene: TRBV5-6
clone size: -
J gene: TRBJ2-1
D gene: -

CDR3 protein: CASSLLTGAQYF
CDR3 DNA: TGTGCCAGCAGTTTATTAACAGGGGCGCAGTATTTT
V gene: TRBV28
clone size: few
J gene: TRBJ2-3
D gene: TRBD1

CDR3 protein: CSVAGSGDYGYTF
CDR3 DNA: TGCAGCGTCGCGGGGTCCGGAGACTATGGCTACACCTTC
V gene: TRBV29-1
clone size: -
J gene: TRBJ1-2
D gene: -

CDR3 protein: CASRRAETSTDTQYF
CDR3 DNA: TGTGCCAGCAGGCGAGCCGAGACTAGCACAGATACGCAGTATTTT
V gene: TRBV27
clone size: -
J gene: TRBJ2-3
D gene: -

CDR3 protein: CASKLDRGNTYEQYF
CDR3 DNA: TGTGCCAGCAAACTAGACAGGGGAAACACCTACGAGCAGTACTTC
V gene: TRBV6-6
clone size: -
J gene: TRBJ2-7
D gene: TRBD1

CDR3 protein: CSAFRPPYEQYF
CDR3 DNA: TGCAGCGCCTTTAGGCCCCCCTACGAGCAGTACTTC
V gene: TRBV29-1
clone size: -
J gene: TRBJ2-7
D gene: -

CDR3 protein: CASSPAPTGELFF
CDR3 DNA: TGTGCCAGCAGCCCAGCTCCCACCGGGGAGCTGTTTTTT
V gene: TRBV11-2
clone size: -
J gene: TRBJ2-2
D gene: -

CDR3 protein: CASKGVANTEAFF
CDR3 DNA: TGTGCCAGCAAGGGGGTGGCGAACACTGAAGCTTTCTTT
V gene: TRBV2
clone size: -
J gene: TRBJ1-1
D gene: -

CDR3 protein: CASSSRGGGNYGYTF
CDR3 DNA: TGTGCCAGCAGCTCTCGAGGGGGGGGTAACTATGGCTACACCTTC
V gene: TRBV27
clone size: -
J gene: TRBJ1-2
D gene: -

CDR3 protein: CASSLSVGQGAVGEKLFF
CDR3 DNA: TGTGCCAGCAGCTTAAGCGTCGGACAGGGGGCTGTGGGTGAAAAACTGTTTTTT
V gene: TRBV7-8
clone size: once
J gene: TRBJ1-4
D gene: TRBD1

CDR3 protein: CASRKQGPGELGF
CDR3 DNA: TGTGCCAGCCGAAAACAGGGACCGGGCGAGCTCGGATTT
V gene: TRBV7-9
clone size: -
J gene: TRBJ2-3
D gene: -

CDR3 protein: CSVVTSALTDTQYF
CDR3 DNA: TGCAGCGTTGTGACTAGCGCACTCACAGATACGCAGTATTTT
V gene: TRBV29-1
clone size: -
J gene: TRBJ2-3
D gene: TRBD2

CDR3 protein: CASSPDLNQPQHF
CDR3 DNA: TGTGCCAGCTCACCTGACCTCAATCAGCCCCAGCATTTT
V gene: TRBV18
clone size: -
J gene: TRBJ1-5
D gene: -

CDR3 protein: CASSHRSFVSGYLSYEQYF
CDR3 DNA: TGTGCCAGCAGCCATAGGAGTTTCGTTAGCGGGTACCTCTCCTACGAGCAGTACTTC
V gene: TRBV14
clone size: -
J gene: TRBJ2-7
D gene: TRBD2

CDR3 protein: CASSFAGEDTEAFF
CDR3 DNA: TGTGCCAGCAGCTTTGCAGGGGAGGACACTGAAGCTTTCTTT
V gene: TRBV5-5
clone size: -
J gene: TRBJ1-1
D gene: -

CDR3 protein: CASSQGAGETQYF
CDR3 DNA: TGTGCCAGCTCCCAGGGGGCCGGGGAGACCCAGTACTTC
V gene: TRBV28
clone size: -
J gene: TRBJ2-5
D gene: TRBD1

CDR3 protein: CASTNPGSSYNEQFF
CDR3 DNA: TGTGCCAGCACCAATCCCGGGAGCTCCTACAATGAGCAGTTCTTC
V gene: TRBV7-2
clone size: -
J gene: TRBJ2-1
D gene: -

CDR3 protein: CASSKAEGTGLYNEQFF
CDR3 DNA: TGTGCCAGCAGCAAAGCAGAGGGGACAGGGCTTTACAATGAGCAGTTCTTC
V gene: TRBV21-1
clone size: -
J gene: TRBJ2-1
D gene: -

CDR3 protein: CASSRLAGDTDTQYF
CDR3 DNA: TGTGCCAGCAGCCGTCTAGCGGGAGATACAGATACGCAGTATTTT
V gene: TRBV9
clone size: -
J gene: TRBJ2-3
D gene: TRBD2

CDR3 protein: CASSRDSYEQYF
CDR3 DNA: TGTGCCAGCAGCAGGGACTCCTACGAGCAGTACTTC
V gene: TRBV6-1
clone size: once
J gene: TRBJ2-7
D gene: -

CDR3 protein: CAWSVFGRGGYEQYF
CDR3 DNA: TGTGCCTGGAGTGTATTTGGCAGGGGGGGCTACGAGCAGTACTTC
V gene: TRBV30
clone size: -
J gene: TRBJ2-7
D gene: -